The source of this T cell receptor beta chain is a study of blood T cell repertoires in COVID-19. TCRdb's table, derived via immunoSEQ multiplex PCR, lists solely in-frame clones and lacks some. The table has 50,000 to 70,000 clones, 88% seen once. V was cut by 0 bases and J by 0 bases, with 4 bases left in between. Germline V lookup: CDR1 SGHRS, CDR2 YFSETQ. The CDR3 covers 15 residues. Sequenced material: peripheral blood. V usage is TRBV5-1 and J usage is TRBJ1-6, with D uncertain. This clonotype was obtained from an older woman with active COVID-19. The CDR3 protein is CASSLDSSYNSPLHF. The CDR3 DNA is TGCGCCAGCAGCTTGGACAGCTCCTATAATTCACCCCTCCACTTT.